Listed below are T cell receptor beta chains from one sample, sequenced in a study of blood T cell repertoires in COVID-19. TCRdb keeps only in-frame clones here, not all; method: immunoSEQ multiplex PCR. Among 240,000 or so clones listed, around 83% were seen once. Sequenced material: peripheral blood. The receptors were gathered from a man younger than 45 who had recovered from COVID-19. Each CDR3 is given with its conserved first and last residue. A D gene is named only where the DNA matches it firmly. The size of a clone is reported for some rows only, either as once, few or many, or as a class for expanded clones.

NA	TRBD1	TRBV7-8	TRBJ2-5	TGTGCCAGCAGCTTAGCGCGTAGGGGACAGAAGGACCAGTACTTC	CASSLARRGQKDQYF
NA	NA	TRBV4-2	TRBJ2-3	TGTGCCAGCAGCACGAGCTCGGTGGATACGCAGTATTTT	CASSTSSVDTQYF
NA	NA	TRBV7-6	TRBJ2-5	TGTGCCAGCAGCTTACTAGCTTCAGAGACCCAGTACTTC	CASSLLASETQYF
NA	NA	TRBV2	TRBJ1-4	TGTGCAAGAAGGACAGTTGAAAATGAAAAACTGTTTTTT	CARRTVENEKLFF
NA	TRBD1	TRBV13	TRBJ1-2	TGTGCCAGCAGCCCCAGACAGGGTCCTGGCTACACCTTC	CASSPRQGPGYTF
NA	NA	TRBV2	TRBJ2-2	TGTGCCAGCAGTGCTCAGGGCGGGGAGCTGTTTTTT	CASSAQGGELFF
NA	NA	TRBV3-1/TRBV3-2	TRBJ1-1	TGTGCCAGCAGCCGGGGGAGGGTAGCTTTCTTT	CASSRGRVAFF
NA	NA	TRBV5-6	TRBJ1-2	TGTGCCAGCAGCTTGGCCTTCACTACTCACTATGGCTACACCTTC	CASSLAFTTHYGYTF
NA	NA	TRBV12-3/TRBV12-4	TRBJ2-7	TGTGCCAGCATGCGGGACTCCTCTCGAGAGCAGTACTTC	CASMRDSSREQYF
NA	NA	TRBV2	TRBJ2-5	TGTGCCAGCATGGTCCTGACAGGTGGGGAGACCCAGTACTTC	CASMVLTGGETQYF
NA	NA	TRBV4-1	TRBJ2-2	TGCGCCAGCAGCCGGGGACAATGGGACACCGGGGAGCTGTTTTTT	CASSRGQWDTGELFF
NA	TRBD2	TRBV18	TRBJ2-1	TGTGCCAGCTCACCCGTATGGGGCGGGGGGTCCTCCTACAATGAGCAGTTCTTC	CASSPVWGGGSSYNEQFF
NA	NA	TRBV7-2	TRBJ1-1	TGTGCCAGCAGCCCCCAGGGATCGAACACTGAAGCTTTCTTT	CASSPQGSNTEAFF
NA	NA	TRBV4-2	TRBJ2-1	TGTGCCAGCAGCCAAGATATGCGGACAGCGACATACAATGAGCAGTTCTTC	CASSQDMRTATYNEQFF
NA	NA	TRBV5-5	TRBJ2-7	TGTGCCAGCAGCCCGGGCTACGAGCAGTACTTC	CASSPGYEQYF
NA	NA	TRBV19	TRBJ1-2	TGTGCCAGTAACTTCGGGGGAATTGGTGGCTACACCTTC	CASNFGGIGGYTF
few	NA	TRBV9	TRBJ2-5	TGTGCCAGCAGCCTATACCCTACAGGGCTTGGGGAGACCCAGTACTTC	CASSLYPTGLGETQYF
NA	TRBD1	TRBV2	TRBJ2-1	TGTGCCAGCACCGGGACAGTTTTATACAATGAGCAGTTCTTC	CASTGTVLYNEQFF
NA	NA	TRBV11-2	TRBJ2-7	TGTGCCAGCAGCTTAGATAGTCGCGGGGTTCTCTACTTC	CASSLDSRGVLYF
NA	TRBD1	TRBV6-7	TRBJ2-3	TGTGCCAGAACCCGACCCAGGGGGCGCGCAGATACGCAGTATTTT	CARTRPRGRADTQYF
NA	NA	TRBV5-4	TRBJ2-1	TGTGCCAGCAGCTTCAGGGGGGAAGCCTACAATGAGCAGTTCTTC	CASSFRGEAYNEQFF
NA	TRBD1	TRBV28	TRBJ1-2	TGTGCCAGCAGTGCAATAGGGACAGGGGGCGTCTATGGCTACACCTTC	CASSAIGTGGVYGYTF
NA	TRBD1	TRBV6-5	TRBJ2-3	TGTGCCAGCAGTTCTACAGGGGCAGATACGCAGTATTTT	CASSSTGADTQYF
NA	TRBD1	TRBV7-6	TRBJ2-2	TGTGCCAGCAGCTTAGCGAGACAGGGCGGCAGGGCCGGGGAGCTGTTTTTT	CASSLARQGGRAGELFF
NA	TRBD1	TRBV5-1	TRBJ2-7	TGCGCCAGCAGCTATGGACAGGGGGCGAACGAGCAGTACTTC	CASSYGQGANEQYF
NA	NA	TRBV7-2	TRBJ1-1	TGTGCCAGCAGCTTACCGGGACAAGGCACTGAAGCTTTCTTT	CASSLPGQGTEAFF
NA	TRBD2	TRBV2	TRBJ2-1	TGTGCCAGGGAGAGCGGGGGGGGTTACAATGAGCAGTTCTTC	CARESGGGYNEQFF
NA	TRBD2	TRBV5-1	TRBJ2-5	TGCGCCAGCAGCCCCACGCCCGGACTAGCGGGGGGGCCTCGGCAAGAGACCCAGTACTTC	CASSPTPGLAGGPRQETQYF
NA	TRBD1	TRBV24-1	TRBJ1-1	TGTGCCACCAGTGATTTCGACAGGGGGCGTCTAGGGCCCAACACTGAAGCTTTCTTT	CATSDFDRGRLGPNTEAFF
NA	TRBD2	TRBV10-1	TRBJ2-7	TGCGCCCGCGGGGGACTTTCCTACGAGCAGTACTTC	CARGGLSYEQYF
NA	TRBD1	TRBV5-4	TRBJ2-3	TGTGCCAGCAGGTGGGGACAGACGACCACAGATACGCAGTATTTT	CASRWGQTTTDTQYF
NA	NA	TRBV4-2	TRBJ2-1	TGTGCCAGCAGCCAAGATCAGTTGAGGACAGAAACCTACAATGAGCAGTTCTTC	CASSQDQLRTETYNEQFF
NA	NA	TRBV27	TRBJ1-5	TGTGCCAGCAGTGAGGGGGAATTACAGCCCCAGCATTTT	CASSEGELQPQHF
NA	TRBD1	TRBV6-2/TRBV6-3	TRBJ1-2	TGTGCCAGCAGTCGGACAGGCTATGGCTACACCTTC	CASSRTGYGYTF
few	NA	TRBV6-5	TRBJ1-2	TGTGCCAGCAACGACCCCTACGGGGGCTACACCTTC	CASNDPYGGYTF
once	TRBD2	TRBV7-8	TRBJ2-5	TGTGCCAGCAGCCTTGGGACTAGCGGGGGGTCCCAAGGGACCCAGTACTTC	CASSLGTSGGSQGTQYF
NA	NA	TRBV11-2	TRBJ2-7	TGTGCCAGCAGCCGTCTAGTTGGTTCCTACGAGCAGTACTTC	CASSRLVGSYEQYF
NA	NA	TRBV2	TRBJ1-2	TGTGCCAGCAGTGACAGGGGCTATGGCTACACCTTC	CASSDRGYGYTF
NA	NA	TRBV6-5	TRBJ1-1	TGTGCCAGCAGTTACTCGATAGGGGGGGTCACTGAAGCTTTCTTT	CASSYSIGGVTEAFF
once	NA	TRBV11-2	TRBJ2-1	TGTGCCAGCAGCTTAGCGCCAGGTAAGAACAATGAGCAGTTCTTC	CASSLAPGKNNEQFF
NA	TRBD2	TRBV19	TRBJ2-5	TGTGCCAGTAGTATGGAGACTAGCGGGGCGCAAGAGACCCAGTACTTC	CASSMETSGAQETQYF
NA	TRBD1	TRBV18	TRBJ1-2	TGTGCCAGCTCCCTCGACAGGGGCTATGGCTACACCTTC	CASSLDRGYGYTF
few	TRBD1	TRBV6-5	TRBJ1-6	TGTGCCAGCGGGGACAGGGGAGCTTCACCCCTCCACTTT	CASGDRGASPLHF
NA	NA	TRBV3-1/TRBV3-2	TRBJ2-5	TGTGCCAGCAGCCAAGGATCAGGGGGGGAGACCCAGTACTTC	CASSQGSGGETQYF
NA	TRBD2	TRBV6-5	TRBJ2-1	TGTGCCAGCAGCCTAGCGGGGGGAGTGAATGAGCAGTTCTTC	CASSLAGGVNEQFF
few	NA	TRBV5-8	TRBJ1-1	TGTGCCAGCAGCTTCGGACTCCGGAGGACTGAAGCTTTCTTT	CASSFGLRRTEAFF
NA	TRBD1	TRBV2	TRBJ2-2	TGTGCCGGAACAGGGGTCGTGGCCGGGGAGCTGTTTTTT	CAGTGVVAGELFF
NA	NA	TRBV4-2	TRBJ2-6	TGTGCCAGCAGCCAAGATGGACAGAAACCCTCTGGGGCCAACGTCCTGACTTTC	CASSQDGQKPSGANVLTF
NA	NA	TRBV5-8	TRBJ2-1	TGTGCCAGCAGCTTGGGAGAGGCTGCATACAATGAGCAGTTCTTC	CASSLGEAAYNEQFF
NA	NA	TRBV25-1	TRBJ2-2	TGTGCCAGCCGGAACAGTAACACCGGGGAGCTGTTTTTT	CASRNSNTGELFF
NA	TRBD1	TRBV10-3	TRBJ1-3	TGTGCCAGCAGGACAGGGACTGGAAACACCATATATTTT	CASRTGTGNTIYF
NA	TRBD1	TRBV6-5	TRBJ1-1	TGTGCCAGCAGGCCGCGGGGACAGGGGGACACTGAAGCTTTCTTT	CASRPRGQGDTEAFF
once	TRBD2	TRBV5-4	TRBJ2-7	TGTGCCAGCAGCTCGGGACTAGCGGGGGGGAGGCCCTACGAGCAGTACTTC	CASSSGLAGGRPYEQYF
once	TRBD1	TRBV6-5	TRBJ1-1	TGTGCCAGCAGGGTGACAGGGGTGAACACTGAAGCTTTCTTT	CASRVTGVNTEAFF